Below, 19 T cell receptor beta chains from the same sample are listed, as sequenced in a study of T cells in Graves' hyperthyroidism and ophthalmopathy. What was amplified from RNA transcripts were TCR beta CDR3 regions. RT-PCR in the first round (using the HTBI primer set) targeted the TCR CDR3. TCRdb fed the multiplex PCR reads into MiXCR, producing one record per CDR3 protein. The sample gives about 560,000 distinct CDR3 sequences, 16% of which show up once; about 20% is in the top ten. The sequencing sample was made of blood. The receptors were gathered from a woman aged 18-29 years with Graves' hyperthyroidism.

This clonotype was counted ten times or more. This rearrangement joins TRBV4-1 to TRBJ1-2; TRBD1 agrees at 11 bases. Germline CDR1 and CDR2: MGHRA and YSYEKL. Trimming cost V 5 bases and J 5 bases; bases outside gene matches: 7. This CDR3 contains 15 residues. CDR3 sequence reads: CASSSGTGGMYGYTF. The CDR3 DNA sequence: TGCGCCAGCAGCTCCGGGACAGGGGGAATGTATGGCTACACCTTC.

This clonotype appeared many times. The rearrangement links TRBV30 to TRBJ2-1, with D perhaps being TRBD1 or TRBD2 (6 bases each). Germline V gene lookup returns CDR1 GTSNPN and CDR2 SVGIG (reference sequence). Trimming cost V 0 bases and J 7 bases, with 10 bases left between them. The CDR3 runs to 13 residues. CDR3 DNA: TGTGCCTGGAGTGTAGGGGGGAGGAATGAGCAGTTCTTC. It codes for CAWSVGGRNEQFF.

This clonotype was recorded a few times. J is TRBJ2-2 and V is TRBV12-3 or TRBV12-4; D is possibly TRBD1 or TRBD2 (5 bases each). Trimming removed 5 bases from V and 4 bases from J, with 14 bases in between. The length of the CDR3 is 15 residues. CDR3 bases: TGTGCCAGCAGTCCCCGGGGACCCAGCACCGGGGAGCTGTTTTTT. This encodes CASSPRGPSTGELFF.

This clonotype was seen more than once but under ten times. The rearrangement joins TRBV19 to TRBJ2-7; 7 bases match TRBD2. CDR1 and CDR2 from the germline V gene are LNHDA and SQIVND (reference sequence). The CDR3 sequence is 15 residues long. V lost 4 bases to trimming and J lost 2 bases; unmatched junction nucleotides: 8. CDR3 amino acids: CASSTPGLPPYEQYF. In DNA form, the CDR3 reads TGTGCCAGTAGTACCCCGGGACTACCTCCCTACGAGCAGTACTTC.

This clonotype was seen repeatedly, ten times or more. V usage is TRBV20-1 and J usage is TRBJ1-1; D possibly corresponds to TRBD1 (5 bases). Germline CDR1 DFQATT, CDR2 SNEGSKA (reference sequence). Between the trimmed V and J ends, which lost 1 base and 1 base, there was a span of 7 bases. CDR3 length: 13 amino acids. Written as DNA, the CDR3 is TGCAGTGCTAGAGCAGGGAGGAACACTGAAGCTTTCTTT. It translates to CSARAGRNTEAFF.

J is TRBJ1-1 and V is TRBV6-2 or TRBV6-3; D perhaps matches TRBD1 (5 bases). Trimming stripped 8 bases from V and 5 bases from J, with 18 bases between. CDR1 is MNHEY and CDR2 is SVGEGT in the germline V gene. The CDR3 is made up of 14 amino acids. CDR3 loop: CASGSQGRGTEAFF. The CDR3 nucleotides are TGTGCCAGCGGCTCCCAGGGACGAGGGACTGAAGCTTTCTTT.

This chain joins TRBV20-1 and TRBJ2-3; 9 positions agree with TRBD2. Germline V CDR1 and CDR2: DFQATT, SNEGSKA (reference sequence). The junction had 7 bases not matched to a gene; V was cut back by 7 bases and J by 2 bases. The CDR3 spans 14 residues. Here the CDR3 reads CSVRSGGNTDTQYF. In DNA form, the CDR3 reads TGCAGTGTACGCAGCGGGGGGAACACAGATACGCAGTATTTT.

The chain carries TRBV24-1 and TRBJ1-5; D is unresolved. This CDR3 has 12 residues. V was clipped by 4 bases and J by 5 bases, with 5 bases between them. Germline lookup yields CDR1 KGHDR and CDR2 SFDVKD. The CDR3 loop is CATSDGDQPQHF. The CDR3 DNA is TGTGCCACCAGTGACGGAGATCAGCCCCAGCATTTT.

This clonotype was observed at least ten times. This chain links TRBV3-1 with TRBJ2-2, with a possible D match to TRBD1 (6 bases). The CDR3 covers 15 residues. Trimming took 4 bases from V and 2 from J, leaving 11 bases between them. CDR1 LGHDT and CDR2 YNNKEL come from the germline V gene (reference sequence). The CDR3 region is CASSLQGPNTGELFF. CDR3 sequence (DNA): TGTGCCAGCAGCCTCCAGGGGCCCAACACCGGGGAGCTGTTTTTT.

This clonotype was observed at least ten times. The gene calls are TRBV28 and TRBJ1-1; TRBD1 matches at 11 bases. This CDR3 region has 17 residues. The J segment lost 2 bases and the V segment lost 3 bases, leaving 8 bases of the junction unmatched. CDR1 and CDR2 from the germline V gene are MDHEN and SYDVKM. CDR3 nucleotides: TGTGCCAGCAGTTTGTTTGGACAGGGGGCTGGTAACACTGAAGCTTTCTTT. This codes for CASSLFGQGAGNTEAFF.

Turning to this clonotype: The junction shows a germline mismatch at one end, possibly a read error. This chain links TRBV15 with TRBJ2-2, with D perhaps assigned TRBD1 or TRBD2 (5 bases each). CDR1 and CDR2 from the germline V gene are LNHNV and YYDKDF (reference sequence). The CDR3 extends over 16 amino acids. The CDR3 nucleotides read TGTGTCACCAGCAGAGATTGGGGCACGGGAACCGGGGAGCTGTTTTTT. Amino acids: CVTSRDWGTGTGELFF.

The chain uses TRBV19 and TRBJ2-5; D may match TRBD1 or TRBD2 (6 bases each). The CDR3 runs to 13 residues. Germline V gene lookup returns CDR1 LNHDA and CDR2 SQIVND (reference sequence). Trimming took off 7 bases at V and 5 bases at J, with 14 bases between the two ends. The chain's CDR3 is CASTGGGPETQYF. The CDR3 bases are TGTGCCAGTACCGGTGGGGGGCCCGAGACCCAGTACTTC.

Ten or more counts support this clonotype. The rearrangement links TRBV11-3 to TRBJ1-2; perhaps TRBD1 as D (5 bases). V was trimmed by 2 bases and J by 3 bases, leaving 13 bases between them. The CDR3 has 15 residues. CDR1 SGHNT and CDR2 YENEEA come from the germline V gene. The CDR3 DNA reads TGTGCCAGCAGCTTAAGGCCGGGAGGGGACTATGGCTACACCTTC. It encodes CASSLRPGGDYGYTF. Filled out from reference TRBV11-3 and TRBJ1-2, the complete variable domain reads EAGVVQSPRYKIIEKKQPVAFWCNPISGHNTLYWYLQNLGQGPELLIRYENEEAVDDSQLPKDRFSAERLKGVDSTLKIQPAELGDSAVYLCASSLRPGGDYGYTFGSGTRLTVV.

This clonotype was recorded a few times. The chain combines TRBV28 with TRBJ1-6; D is unclear. Per germline, CDR1 MDHEN and CDR2 SYDVKM. This CDR3 is built from 13 residues. V dropped 7 bases and J dropped 4 bases, with 8 bases sitting between them. The CDR3 DNA follows: TGTGCCAGCATACGGTCGTATAATTCACCCCTCCACTTT. Translated, it gives CASIRSYNSPLHF.

This clonotype was observed at least ten times. This chain links TRBV28 with TRBJ1-1, with D perhaps TRBD1 (6 bases). CDR3 size: 14 residues. V lost 5 bases and J lost 4, with 14 bases in between. Germline V gene sequence: CDR1 MDHEN, CDR2 SYDVKM. The CDR3 reads CASSEQGRGTEAFF. The CDR3 nucleotides read TGTGCCAGCAGTGAACAGGGTCGGGGCACTGAAGCTTTCTTT.

This clonotype was counted many times. This chain connects TRBV5-1 to TRBJ2-7; 11 bases are a match to TRBD2. The CDR3 has 15 residues. Trimming removed 5 bases from V and 5 bases from J; junction bases left unmatched: 9. Germline CDR1 SGHRS, CDR2 YFSETQ. The CDR3: CASRIAGGPSDEQYF. The DNA of the CDR3 is TGCGCCAGCAGAATAGCGGGAGGGCCGTCGGACGAGCAGTACTTC. Full variable domain (remainder filled in from reference TRBV5-1 and TRBJ2-7): KAGVTQTPRYLIKTRGQQVTLSCSPISGHRSVSWYQQTPGQGLQFLFEYFSETQRNKGNFPGRFSGRQFSNSRSEMNVSTLELGDSALYLCASRIAGGPSDEQYFGPGTRLTVT.

This clonotype was recorded at least ten times. The genes are TRBV20-1 and TRBJ2-3; 7 nucleotides align to TRBD2. The CDR3 covers 14 residues. The V gene end was trimmed by 4 bases and the J gene end by 5 bases; junction bases not matched to a gene: 9. Germline values: CDR1 DFQATT, CDR2 SNEGSKA (reference sequence). The CDR3: CSATLVGRGDTQYF. The DNA for the CDR3 is TGCAGTGCTACCCTAGTGGGGAGGGGAGATACGCAGTATTTT.

This clonotype has a handful of counts. The gene calls are TRBV25-1 and TRBJ2-5; unclear D gene. V lost 2 bases to trimming and J lost 0 bases, with 13 bases between them. The CDR3 consists of 16 residues. Germline CDR1 reads MGHDK; CDR2 reads SYGVNS. The CDR3 DNA is TGTGCCAGCAGTGAAACCTCCTCCCCGTACCAAGAGACCCAGTACTTC. Protein: CASSETSSPYQETQYF.

J is TRBJ1-2 and V is TRBV27, with TRBD1 matching over 7 bases. With V trimmed by 7 bases and J by 4 bases, 9 bases remained unmatched. Germline values: CDR1 MNHEY, CDR2 SMNVEV (reference sequence). There are 14 residues in the CDR3. DNA of the CDR3: TGTGCCAGCACGCCACAGGGACAGATCTATGGCTACACCTTC. Translated, it gives CASTPQGQIYGYTF.